A single sample gave rise to the 7 T cell receptor beta chains below, sequenced in a study of cytomegalovirus exposure and HLA in healthy donors. Primers included in the PCR were 60 Vbeta and 13 Jbeta primers. Assay: immunoSEQ multiplex PCR; the TCRdb copy retains only in-frame clones and omits some. The sample lists under 300,000 clones, 70% to 90% occurring once. What was sequenced was PBMCs. The receptors here all came from a woman in her 40s in good health and CMV-seropositive.

The chain couples TRBV21-1 to TRBJ2-7; TRBD1, the table's D call, lacks a check against the DNA. TRBV21-1 is a pseudogene locus. The CDR3 has 16 amino acids. The CDR3 bases are TGTGCCAGCAGCAAAGGGTGGGAACAGGGGGAAGACGAGCAGTACTTC. Encoded protein: CASSKGWEQGEDEQYF.

V is TRBV5-1 and J is TRBJ2-7; TRBD2 matches 14 bases. The germline gives CDR1 SGHRS, CDR2 YFSETQ. This CDR3 comprises 19 residues. Germline trimming cut 0 bases from V and 3 bases from J; bases unmatched to any gene: 11. The DNA for the CDR3 is TGCGCCAGCAGCTTGGAGGAGTGGGGACTAGCGGGAGTAGGCTACGAGCAGTACTTC. Its protein is CASSLEEWGLAGVGYEQYF.

With regard to this clone: Sequence at one end of the junction differs from germline and may be a read error. V usage is TRBV19 and J usage is TRBJ2-7; 10 bases match TRBD2. The CDR3 is 13 amino acids. Germline-derived CDR1 and CDR2 are LNHDA and SQIVND (reference sequence). CDR3 amino acids: CASSIAGGIEQYF. The DNA of the CDR3 is TGTGCCAGTAGCATAGCGGGAGGTATCGAGCAGTACTTC.

The V gene is TRBV6-6, the J gene TRBJ1-1; a weak D match, TRBD1 (6 bases). The CDR3 covers 14 residues. The ends were cut back, 7 bases at V and 4 bases at J, with 16 bases in the middle. The germline V gene has CDR1 MNHNY and CDR2 SVGAGI (reference sequence). CDR3: CASTPTGSLTEAFF. CDR3 DNA: TGTGCCAGCACTCCGACAGGCTCCCTCACTGAAGCTTTCTTT.

In DNA form, the CDR3 reads TGTGCCAGCAGCCAAGTCCGGACTAGCGGAACTTTGAACACCGGGGAGCTGTTTTTT. This gives the protein CASSQVRTSGTLNTGELFF. The chain recombines TRBV14 with TRBJ2-2, with 10 nucleotides matching TRBD2. Trimming at V came to 1 base and at J to 1 base, leaving 9 bases not matched to a gene. Germline CDR1 SGHDN, CDR2 FVKESK. The CDR3 runs to 19 residues.

This chain uses TRBV28 with TRBJ1-2; tentative D call: TRBD1 (5 bases). Germline V gene lookup returns CDR1 MDHEN and CDR2 SYDVKM. The V and J ends lost 5 bases and 8 bases respectively, with 15 bases between them. CDR3 length: 13 residues. The CDR3 spells CASSTSGVWGYTF. Here the CDR3 DNA reads TGTGCCAGCAGTACCTCGGGGGTTTGGGGCTACACCTTC.

The table lists this clone with a few counts. In nucleotides, the CDR3 is TGTGCCAGCTCACCGGACGGACTGAACACCGGGGAGCTGTTTTTT. Translation: CASSPDGLNTGELFF. This chain connects TRBV18 to TRBJ2-2; tentative D call: TRBD2 (5 bases). This CDR3 contains 15 residues. Trimming left V 3 bases short and J 1 base short, with 9 bases between. CDR1 and CDR2 (germline): KGHSH, LQKENI.